Listed below are T cell receptor beta chains from one sample, sequenced in a study of blood T cell repertoires in COVID-19. The assay was immunoSEQ multiplex PCR, and TCRdb's table has in-frame clones only and misses some. This sample yields approximately 38,000 clones, of which approximately 96% are seen a single time; 3.5% to 5% belongs to the top ten. What was sequenced was peripheral blood. The receptors come from a human donor with active COVID-19. The donor label of this sample is uncertain. CDR3s include the opening cysteine and the closing phenylalanine or tryptophan. The D gene is left open where the match is weak. Clone size is not always given. Where it is, it says once, few, many or a class for expanded clones.

clone_size	v_call	j_call	d_call	cdr3_length	cdr3_aa	cdr3_nt
-	TRBV29-1	TRBJ1-1	-	13	CSVEKQVNTEAFF	TGCAGCGTTGAAAAACAGGTGAACACTGAAGCTTTCTTT
-	TRBV14	TRBJ2-5	TRBD2	12	CASSQGGKTQYF	TGTGCCAGCAGCCAGGGGGGGAAGACCCAGTACTTC
-	TRBV6-5	TRBJ2-3	TRBD1	15	CASSAGTGGADTQYF	TGTGCCAGCAGCGCCGGGACAGGGGGCGCAGATACGCAGTATTTT
-	TRBV6-5	TRBJ1-2	TRBD1	14	CASSYSSQGGGYTF	TGTGCCAGCAGTTACTCGAGCCAGGGGGGTGGCTACACCTTC
-	TRBV3-1/TRBV3-2	TRBJ2-7	TRBD1	14	CASSPRDRGSEQYF	TGTGCCAGCAGCCCCCGGGACAGGGGGTCCGAGCAGTACTTC
-	TRBV2	TRBJ1-4	TRBD1	17	CASSEATRGQRYEKLFF	TGTGCCAGCAGTGAAGCGACAAGGGGACAGCGGTATGAAAAACTGTTTTTT
-	TRBV10-3	TRBJ1-3	-	14	CAISEIESGNTIYF	TGTGCCATCAGTGAAATAGAATCTGGAAACACCATATATTTT
-	TRBV7-9	TRBJ2-1	-	18	CASSFRISRTGSYNEQFF	TGTGCCAGCAGCTTCCGAATCTCCCGTACCGGCTCCTACAATGAGCAGTTCTTC
-	TRBV6-5	TRBJ1-1	-	14	CASSHGRVASEAFF	TGTGCCAGCAGTCACGGGAGGGTAGCATCTGAAGCTTTCTTT
-	TRBV9	TRBJ1-3	-	16	CASSAQPTGTLNTIYF	TGTGCCAGCAGCGCCCAACCGACAGGAACGCTAAACACCATATATTTT
-	TRBV3-1/TRBV3-2	TRBJ2-7	-	13	CASSQGKIYEQYF	TGTGCCAGCAGCCAGGGCAAGATATACGAGCAGTACTTC
-	TRBV3-1/TRBV3-2	TRBJ1-2	-	13	CASSQVSGDGYTF	TGTGCCAGCAGCCAAGTGTCGGGTGATGGCTACACCTTC
-	TRBV5-4	TRBJ2-7	-	12	CASSNPRGEQYF	TGTGCCAGCAGCAATCCCAGGGGCGAGCAGTACTTC
-	TRBV5-1	TRBJ2-1	TRBD1	16	CASSLAGTGGSREQFF	TGCGCCAGCAGCTTGGCGGGGACAGGGGGCTCTAGGGAGCAGTTCTTC
-	TRBV27	TRBJ1-3	-	14	CASSLYGSGNTIYF	TGTGCCAGCAGTTTATACGGCTCTGGAAACACCATATATTTT
-	TRBV7-9	TRBJ2-1	TRBD1	15	CASRQWDRGTGEQFF	TGTGCCAGCAGACAATGGGACAGGGGTACCGGTGAGCAGTTCTTC
-	TRBV11-2	TRBJ2-5	-	16	CASSLAARGYGETQYF	TGTGCCAGCAGCTTAGCTGCGAGAGGTTACGGTGAGACCCAGTACTTC
-	TRBV7-6	TRBJ2-1	-	15	CASSGISGKYNEQFF	TGTGCCAGCAGTGGGATTTCCGGGAAGTACAATGAGCAGTTCTTC
-	TRBV13	TRBJ1-1	-	16	CASSSRGRGMNTEAFF	TGTGCCAGCAGCTCCCGAGGTCGGGGGATGAACACTGAAGCTTTCTTT
once	TRBV18	TRBJ2-7	-	14	CASSARGGVYEQYF	TGTGCCAGCTCAGCGAGGGGGGGGGTGTACGAGCAGTACTTC
-	TRBV20-1	TRBJ1-5	-	14	CSASPTDLTQPQHF	TGCAGTGCTAGTCCCACAGACCTCACTCAGCCCCAGCATTTT
-	TRBV5-1	TRBJ2-5	-	14	CASCPNGAQETQYF	TGCGCCAGCTGCCCGAATGGGGCCCAAGAGACCCAGTACTTC
-	TRBV3-1/TRBV3-2	TRBJ1-1	TRBD1	13	CASSQPGTGMAFF	TGTGCCAGCAGCCAACCCGGGACAGGGATGGCTTTCTTT
-	TRBV7-8	TRBJ1-1	TRBD1	17	CASSLGYRGAMNTEAFF	TGTGCCAGCAGCTTAGGTTACAGGGGGGCTATGAACACTGAAGCTTTCTTT
-	TRBV7-2	TRBJ2-3	TRBD2	16	CASSSSRIAGEDTQYF	TGTGCCAGCAGCTCCTCTCGTATTGCGGGAGAAGATACGCAGTATTTT
-	TRBV19	TRBJ1-2	-	13	CASSIYREVGYTF	TGTGCCAGTAGTATATACAGGGAAGTCGGCTACACCTTC
-	TRBV4-3	TRBJ2-2	TRBD2	15	CASSQDTGGPGELFF	TGCGCCAGCAGCCAAGATACGGGAGGGCCTGGGGAGCTGTTTTTT
-	TRBV27	TRBJ1-2	TRBD1	17	CASSPNTSPTGGGGYTF	TGTGCCAGCAGTCCTAACACTTCCCCGACAGGGGGCGGTGGCTACACCTTC
-	TRBV10-3	TRBJ2-3	TRBD2	14	CATWGGSSTDTQYF	TGTGCCACCTGGGGCGGGAGTTCCACAGATACGCAGTATTTT
-	TRBV6-4	TRBJ2-7	-	15	CASSVPGTWYYEQYF	TGTGCCAGCAGTGTACCGGGAACTTGGTACTACGAGCAGTACTTC
-	TRBV27	TRBJ2-5	TRBD1	16	CASSLNPTGNSETQYF	TGTGCCAGCAGTTTAAATCCGACAGGGAACTCGGAGACCCAGTACTTC
-	TRBV10-3	TRBJ2-1	TRBD1	13	CATHGTAYNEQFF	TGTGCCACCCACGGGACAGCTTACAATGAGCAGTTCTTC
-	TRBV5-6	TRBJ2-7	-	17	CASSLNKGFWSRYEQYF	TGTGCCAGCAGCCTCAACAAGGGGTTCTGGAGTCGATACGAGCAGTACTTC
-	TRBV7-2	TRBJ2-6	-	17	CASTSTTGLSGANVLTF	TGTGCCAGCACCTCCACCACTGGACTCTCTGGGGCCAACGTCCTGACTTTC
-	TRBV6-4	TRBJ2-1	TRBD1	15	CASRPDRGRNNEQFF	TGTGCCAGCAGACCCGACAGGGGGCGGAACAATGAGCAGTTCTTC
-	TRBV11-3	TRBJ2-2	-	15	CASLDPGLRTGELFF	TGTGCCAGCTTAGACCCAGGCCTCAGGACCGGGGAGCTGTTTTTT
-	TRBV24-1	TRBJ2-3	-	15	CATSDETKGTDTQYF	TGTGCCACCAGTGACGAGACTAAGGGCACAGATACGCAGTATTTT
-	TRBV18	TRBJ2-7	TRBD1	15	CASSPSGTGAGEQYF	TGTGCCAGCTCACCCTCCGGGACAGGGGCCGGGGAGCAGTACTTC
-	TRBV28	TRBJ2-7	TRBD1	14	CASRRTGGGYEQYF	TGTGCCAGCAGGAGGACAGGGGGTGGCTACGAGCAGTACTTC
few	TRBV21-1	TRBJ1-6	-	17	CASSSQGGTTLNSPLHF	TGTGCCAGCAGCAGCCAGGGAGGGACGACTTTGAATTCACCCCTCCACTTT
-	TRBV6-5	TRBJ2-7	-	15	CASSYPLGRLHEQYF	TGTGCCAGCAGTTATCCCCTAGGCAGACTCCACGAGCAGTACTTC
-	TRBV2	TRBJ2-2	TRBD1	15	CASSEVAGGTGELFF	TGTGCCAGCAGTGAAGTCGCAGGGGGTACCGGGGAGCTGTTTTTT
-	TRBV24-1	TRBJ2-5	-	12	CADFLYQETQYF	TGTGCGGACTTCTTGTACCAAGAGACCCAGTACTTC
-	TRBV5-1	TRBJ2-3	TRBD2	16	CASSSETSGTTDTQYF	TGCGCCAGCAGCTCGGAGACTAGCGGGACCACAGATACGCAGTATTTT
-	TRBV5-3	TRBJ1-2	-	13	CARSYDSRYGYTF	TGTGCCAGAAGCTATGACAGCCGGTATGGCTACACCTTC
-	TRBV13	TRBJ2-5	TRBD2	15	CASSSERTSGETQYF	TGTGCCAGCAGCTCGGAAAGGACTAGCGGGGAGACCCAGTACTTC
once	TRBV6-5	TRBJ2-7	-	16	CASSYSVLERTYEQYF	TGTGCCAGCAGTTACTCTGTTTTGGAGAGGACCTACGAGCAGTACTTC
-	TRBV10-3	TRBJ2-3	TRBD1	16	CAIRGTGDLSTDTQYF	TGTGCCATCAGAGGGACAGGCGATCTCAGCACAGATACGCAGTATTTT
-	TRBV27	TRBJ2-2	-	14	CASRGVAYTGELFF	TGTGCCAGCAGAGGGGTAGCCTACACCGGGGAGCTGTTTTTT